A selection of T cell receptor beta chains follows, all from one sample in a study of glioma-infiltrating T cells after dendritic cell vaccination. Generated by immunoSEQ multiplex PCR, the TCRdb table keeps only in-frame clones and is missing some. The table includes about 95,000 clones, about 83% detected once. Source: blood, taken before dendritic cell vaccination. The receptors stem from a human donor with glioblastoma. The CDR3 runs from the conserved cysteine through the conserved F or W. A D gene is named only where the DNA matches it firmly. Rows may omit the clone size; those that give it use once, few, many or a size class.

>NA|TRBV2|NA|13|TRBJ2-5
CASTRDLQETQYF
TGTGCCAGCACCCGGGACTTACAAGAGACCCAGTACTTC
>TRBD1|TRBV28|once|15|TRBJ1-2
CASSSNLGQDYGYTF
TGTGCCAGCAGTTCAAACCTAGGACAGGACTATGGCTACACCTTC
>TRBD1|TRBV10-3|once|15|TRBJ2-5
CATTRGQGDQETQYF
TGTGCCACCACCAGGGGACAGGGAGATCAAGAGACCCAGTACTTC
>NA|TRBV6-1|NA|15|TRBJ1-4
CASSVLSGLGEKLFF
TGTGCCAGCAGTGTTTTATCCGGGTTAGGAGAAAAACTGTTTTTT
>NA|TRBV5-8|NA|14|TRBJ1-6
CASSSGRFNSPLHF
TGTGCCAGCAGCAGCGGACGGTTTAATTCACCCCTCCACTTT
>NA|TRBV10-3|NA|15|TRBJ2-3
CAISIREPRTDTQYF
TGTGCCATCAGCATCAGGGAACCCCGCACAGATACGCAGTATTTT
>TRBD2|TRBV14|NA|13|TRBJ2-5
CASSQGRGETQYF
TGTGCCAGCAGCCAGGGGAGGGGAGAGACCCAGTACTTC
>NA|TRBV23-1|NA|9|TRBJ1-2
CASSHKYTF
TGCGCCAGCAGTCATAAATACACCTTC
>NA|TRBV7-6|NA|15|TRBJ2-7
CASSAVAGDSYEQYF
TGTGCCAGCAGCGCAGTCGCAGGGGACTCCTACGAGCAGTACTTC
>TRBD2|TRBV11-2|few|15|TRBJ2-7
CASSLEAGGAYEQYF
TGTGCCAGCAGCTTAGAGGCGGGGGGGGCCTACGAGCAGTACTTC
>TRBD2|TRBV5-1|NA|15|TRBJ2-7
CASSLGSGGSYEQYF
TGCGCCAGCAGCTTGGGTAGCGGGGGGTCCTACGAGCAGTACTTC
>TRBD2|TRBV6-5|NA|14|TRBJ2-3
CASSSLAGGDTQYF
TGTGCCAGCAGCTCACTAGCGGGAGGAGATACGCAGTATTTT
>NA|TRBV5-1|NA|13|TRBJ1-2
CASSFESPSGYTF
TGCGCCAGCAGCTTTGAGTCCCCGAGCGGCTACACCTTC
>NA|TRBV18|NA|12|TRBJ1-5
CASSPPFQPQHF
TGTGCCAGCTCACCCCCGTTTCAGCCCCAGCATTTT
>TRBD1|TRBV28|NA|11|TRBJ1-2
CASSSGTEETF
TGTGCCAGCAGCTCCGGGACAGAGGAGACCTTC
>NA|TRBV5-6|NA|14|TRBJ2-7
CASSFLDGIDEQYF
TGTGCCAGCAGCTTTCTTGACGGGATCGACGAGCAGTACTTC
>NA|TRBV28|NA|14|TRBJ2-7
CASSSDWKPYEQYF
TGTGCCAGCAGTTCGGACTGGAAGCCCTACGAGCAGTACTTC